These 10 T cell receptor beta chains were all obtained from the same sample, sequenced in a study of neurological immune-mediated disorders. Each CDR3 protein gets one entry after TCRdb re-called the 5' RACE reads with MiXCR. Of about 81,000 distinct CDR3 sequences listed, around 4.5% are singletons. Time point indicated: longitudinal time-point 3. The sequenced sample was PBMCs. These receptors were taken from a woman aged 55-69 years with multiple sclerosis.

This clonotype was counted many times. The CDR3 DNA is TGCGCCAGCAGCTTAGGGGGCCTCGGGGGACAAGAGACCCAGTACTTC. Translated: CASSLGGLGGQETQYF. The chain links TRBV5-1 to TRBJ2-5; D perhaps matches TRBD1 (7 bases). V was cut by 2 bases and J by 2 bases, with 16 bases left in between. This CDR3 region has 16 residues. The germline V gene encodes CDR1 SGHRS and CDR2 YFSETQ.

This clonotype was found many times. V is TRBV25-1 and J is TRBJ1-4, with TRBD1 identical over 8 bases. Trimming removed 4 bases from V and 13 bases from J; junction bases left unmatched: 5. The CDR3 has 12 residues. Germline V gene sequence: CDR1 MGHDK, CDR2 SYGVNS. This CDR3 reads CASSGGQGGLFF. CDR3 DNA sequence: TGTGCCAGCAGTGGAGGACAGGGAGGACTGTTTTTT.

CDR3 amino acids: CASSLASRSGYTF. As DNA, the CDR3 is TGCGCCAGCAGCTTGGCCTCCCGCTCTGGCTACACCTTC. The rearrangement joins TRBV5-1 to TRBJ1-2; D is unresolved. Per germline, CDR1 SGHRS and CDR2 YFSETQ. V lost 0 bases to trimming and J lost 7 bases, with 10 bases between them. The CDR3 has 13 residues.

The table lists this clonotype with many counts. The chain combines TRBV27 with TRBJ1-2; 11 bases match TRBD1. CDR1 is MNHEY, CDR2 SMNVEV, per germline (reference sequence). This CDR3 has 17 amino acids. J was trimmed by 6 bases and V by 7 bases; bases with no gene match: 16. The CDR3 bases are TGTGCCAGCACCATCTGGACAGGGGGCGAGAAGGTGAATGGCTACACCTTC. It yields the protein CASTIWTGGEKVNGYTF.

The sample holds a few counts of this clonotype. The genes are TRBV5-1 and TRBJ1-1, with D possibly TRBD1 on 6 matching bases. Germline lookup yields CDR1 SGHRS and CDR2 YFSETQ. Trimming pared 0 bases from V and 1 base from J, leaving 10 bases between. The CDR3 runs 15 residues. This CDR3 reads CASSLDTGQNTEAFF. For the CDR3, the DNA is TGCGCCAGCAGCTTGGACACAGGGCAGAACACTGAAGCTTTCTTT.

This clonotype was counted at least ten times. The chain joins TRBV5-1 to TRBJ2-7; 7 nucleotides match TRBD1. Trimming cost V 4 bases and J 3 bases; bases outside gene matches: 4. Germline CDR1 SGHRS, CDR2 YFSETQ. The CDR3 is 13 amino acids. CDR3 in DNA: TGCGCCAGCAGCCTCCGGGACAGCTACGAGCAGTACTTC. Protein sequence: CASSLRDSYEQYF.

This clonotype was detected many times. This CDR3 is CASQLGWTQYF. The CDR3 region has the DNA TGCGCCAGCCAACTTGGGTGGACCCAGTACTTC. The rearrangement joins TRBV10-2 to TRBJ2-5, with D uncertain. CDR1 and CDR2 from the germline V gene are WSHSY and SAAADI. Between the trimmed V and J ends, which lost 8 bases and 7 bases, there was a span of 11 bases. CDR3 length: 11 residues.

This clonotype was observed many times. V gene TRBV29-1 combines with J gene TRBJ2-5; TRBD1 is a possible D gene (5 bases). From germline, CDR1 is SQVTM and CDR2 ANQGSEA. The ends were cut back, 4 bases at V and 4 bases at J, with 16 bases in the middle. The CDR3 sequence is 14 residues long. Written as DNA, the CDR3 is TGCAGCGTTGTGGGGCTGGGGAATATAGAGACCCAGTACTTC. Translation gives CSVVGLGNIETQYF.

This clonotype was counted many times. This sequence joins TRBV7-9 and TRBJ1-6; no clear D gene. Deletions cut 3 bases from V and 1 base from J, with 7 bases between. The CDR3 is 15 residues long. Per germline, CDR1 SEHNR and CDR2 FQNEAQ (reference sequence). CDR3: CASSLDGSYNSPLHF. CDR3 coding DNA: TGTGCCAGCAGCTTGGACGGATCCTATAATTCACCCCTCCACTTT.

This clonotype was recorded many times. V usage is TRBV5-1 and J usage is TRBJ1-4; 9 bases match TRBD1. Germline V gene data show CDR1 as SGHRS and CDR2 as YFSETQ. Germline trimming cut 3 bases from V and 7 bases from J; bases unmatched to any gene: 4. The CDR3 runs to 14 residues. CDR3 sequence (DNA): TGCGCCAGCAGCTCCGGGACAGGGACTGAAAAACTGTTTTTT. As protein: CASSSGTGTEKLFF. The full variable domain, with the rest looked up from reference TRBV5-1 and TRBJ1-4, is KAGVTQTPRYLIKTRGQQVTLSCSPISGHRSVSWYQQTPGQGLQFLFEYFSETQRNKGNFPGRFSGRQFSNSRSEMNVSTLELGDSALYLCASSSGTGTEKLFFGSGTQLSVL.